The entry below gives a single T cell receptor (beta chain) sequence along with its context. Its target is unknown. The data derive from a study of cytomegalovirus exposure and HLA in healthy donors. Study results and limitations: In a later analysis, TCR beta V- and J-gene trimming showed a link to a missense DCLRE1C variant. Clonal expansion was found to be greater in HLA-associated TCR beta chains than in equally common others in a later analysis. The classifier reportedly diagnosed cytomegalovirus status with high sensitivity and specificity. Some TCR beta chains (around 180 of them) were listed as cytomegalovirus-associated.

The PCR was carried out with 60 Vbeta primers and 13 Jbeta primers. Using immunoSEQ multiplex PCR, the repertoire was profiled, and TCRdb retains in-frame clones only, with some absent. Here the sample spans some 180,000 clones, roughly 73% being singletons. Between the trimmed V and J ends, which lost 1 base and 9 bases, there was a span of 10 bases. Germline V gene lookup returns CDR1 SGHAT and CDR2 FQDESV (reference sequence). The CDR3 extends over 13 amino acids. The sequenced sample was PBMCs. This clonotype was sampled from a woman in her thirties in good health and CMV-seronegative. This chain connects TRBV11-1 to TRBJ2-1; the D is unclear. CDR3 DNA: TGTGCCAGCAGCTTAGGGTTAGTTGGTGAGCAGTTCTTC. Amino acid sequence: CASSLGLVGEQFF.